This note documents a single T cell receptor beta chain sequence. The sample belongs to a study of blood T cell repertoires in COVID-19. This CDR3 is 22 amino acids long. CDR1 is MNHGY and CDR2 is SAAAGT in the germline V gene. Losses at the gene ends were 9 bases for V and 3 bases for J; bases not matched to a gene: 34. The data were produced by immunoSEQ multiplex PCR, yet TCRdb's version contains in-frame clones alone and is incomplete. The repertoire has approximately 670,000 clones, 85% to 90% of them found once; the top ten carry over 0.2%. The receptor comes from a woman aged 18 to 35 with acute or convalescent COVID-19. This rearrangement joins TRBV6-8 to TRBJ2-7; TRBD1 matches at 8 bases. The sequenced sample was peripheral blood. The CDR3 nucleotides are TGTGCCAGGAACGTAAAATTAAAGGACAGGGAGAATGTTTTATGGAGGAGCTACGAGCAGTACTTC. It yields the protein CARNVKLKDRENVLWRSYEQYF.